The 5 T cell receptor beta chains below were found in one sample sequenced in a study of molecular identifiers for immune sequencing clone quantification. TCRdb reprocessed the PCR reads with MiXCR, giving one entry per CDR3 protein. Of over 550,000 distinct CDR3 sequences listed, around 25% are singletons. The sequencing sample was made of naive CD8+ T cells from blood, with Jurkat cell RNA spiked in. The subset here: FACS-sorted CD8+CD4-CCR7+CD45RA+ naive T cells. The receptors stem from a human donor in good health. Some libraries in this study had Jurkat cell RNA spiked in.

This clonotype was recorded at least ten times. The chain has TRBV30 and TRBJ1-5, with 7 bases fitting TRBD1. The CDR3 spans 15 residues. Germline CDR1 GTSNPN, CDR2 SVGIG (reference sequence). Trimming removed 0 bases from V and 0 bases from J; junction bases left unmatched: 2. In DNA form, the CDR3 reads TGTGCCTGGAGTGTAGGGACAGTTAGCAATCAGCCCCAGCATTTT. It encodes CAWSVGTVSNQPQHF.

This clonotype was seen ten or more times. The gene calls are TRBV2 and TRBJ2-7; D is undetermined. Per germline, CDR1 SNHLY and CDR2 FYNNEI. The CDR3 has 15 residues. V was shortened by 3 bases and J by 7 bases, with 19 bases between the two germline ends. As DNA, the CDR3 is TGTGCCAGCAGTGAGGTAGCCAGTGGGTACGGGGAGCAGTACTTC. Translated, it gives CASSEVASGYGEQYF.

This clonotype showed up many times. The V call is TRBV13, the J call TRBJ2-6, with D perhaps assigned TRBD1 or TRBD2 (5 bases each). V was shortened by 1 base and J by 4 bases, with 14 bases between the two germline ends. Germline loops: CDR1 PRHDT, CDR2 FYEKMQ (reference sequence). The CDR3 extends over 17 amino acids. In nucleotides, the CDR3 is TGTGCCAGCAGCTTAGCGGTCGGGGCGGACGGGGCCAACGTCCTGACTTTC. Its protein is CASSLAVGADGANVLTF. Looking up the rest from reference TRBV13 and TRBJ2-6 gives the full variable domain: AAGVIQSPRHLIKEKRETATLKCYPIPRHDTVYWYQQGPGQDPQFLISFYEKMQSDKGSIPDRFSAQQFSDYHSELNMSSLELGDSALYFCASSLAVGADGANVLTFGAGSRLTVL.

The table lists this clonotype with a few counts. V usage is TRBV19 and J usage is TRBJ2-7; TRBD2 is a possible D gene (6 bases). Germline loops: CDR1 LNHDA, CDR2 SQIVND (reference sequence). CDR3 length: 14 amino acids. V was cut by 4 bases and J by 5 bases, with 15 bases left in between. As DNA, the CDR3 is TGTGCCAGTAGTAGCCGGGACTGGGTACACGAGCAGTACTTC. Translation gives CASSSRDWVHEQYF. The full variable domain, with the rest looked up from reference TRBV19 and TRBJ2-7, is DGGITQSPKYLFRKEGQNVTLSCEQNLNHDAMYWYRQDPGQGLRLIYYSQIVNDFQKGDIAEGYSVSREKKESFPLTVTSAQKNPTAFYLCASSSRDWVHEQYFGPGTRLTVT.

In this sample, this clonotype turned up many times. The junction does not match germline at one end; this may be a read error. V and J are TRBV13 and TRBJ1-3, with D hard to call. Germline CDR1 is PRHDT and CDR2 is FYEKMQ (reference sequence). The CDR3 length is 15 residues. The CDR3 spells CASRLGAISGNTIYF. The CDR3 DNA is TGTGCCAGCAGATTAGGTGCCATCTCTGGAAACACCATATATTTT. The whole variable domain, filled in from reference TRBV13 and TRBJ1-3, reads AAGVIQSPRHLIKEKRETATLKCYPIPRHDTVYWYQQGPGQDPQFLISFYEKMQSDKGSIPDRFSAQQFSDYHSELNMSSLELGDSALYFCASRLGAISGNTIYFGEGSWLTVV.